This is a list of T cell receptor beta chains from one sample in a study of shared T cell receptors in the human thymus. Here immunoSEQ multiplex PCR was the method, and the copy in TCRdb shows in-frame clones only, minus some. The sample has about 660,000 clones, approximately 87% seen once. These records were also assigned to another study, of human thymus T cells.

Sequencing used thymocytes. These receptors all stem from a boy in the first two years of life with a congenital heart defect. Each CDR3 is given with its conserved first and last residue. The D gene is left open where the match is weak. Size is stated for part of the rows, as once, few or many counts, or as a class when the clone is expanded.

D gene: TRBD2
J gene: TRBJ2-3
clone size: NA
V gene: TRBV28
CDR3 DNA: TGTGCCAGCAGTTTATGGATTTCACGGGAGGGGGATACGCAGTATTTT
CDR3 protein: CASSLWISREGDTQYF

D gene: TRBD2
J gene: TRBJ2-7
clone size: NA
V gene: TRBV7-2
CDR3 DNA: TGTGCCAGCCCCATAGCGGGAGGTACCTCCTACGAGCAGTACTTC
CDR3 protein: CASPIAGGTSYEQYF

D gene: NA
J gene: TRBJ2-1
clone size: NA
V gene: TRBV28
CDR3 DNA: TGTGCCAGCAGTGAAAATGACTTCTTTAGCTCCTACAATGAGCAGTTCTTC
CDR3 protein: CASSENDFFSSYNEQFF

D gene: NA
J gene: TRBJ1-1
clone size: NA
V gene: TRBV6-5
CDR3 DNA: TGTGCCAGCAGGTTTACTCAGAACACTGAAGCTTTCTTT
CDR3 protein: CASRFTQNTEAFF

D gene: NA
J gene: TRBJ1-2
clone size: NA
V gene: TRBV15
CDR3 DNA: TGTGCCACCAGCAGGAGGGAAGGGGACTTAGCTAACTATGGCTACACCTTC
CDR3 protein: CATSRREGDLANYGYTF

D gene: TRBD2
J gene: TRBJ2-7
clone size: NA
V gene: TRBV12-5
CDR3 DNA: TGTGCTAGTGGGGGGACTAGGTCAGACGAGCAGTACTTC
CDR3 protein: CASGGTRSDEQYF

D gene: NA
J gene: TRBJ2-3
clone size: once
V gene: TRBV6-1
CDR3 DNA: TGTGCCAGCAGTGGACGGACACGGAAAGACACAGATACGCAGTATTTT
CDR3 protein: CASSGRTRKDTDTQYF

D gene: NA
J gene: TRBJ2-3
clone size: NA
V gene: TRBV27
CDR3 DNA: TGTGCCAGCAGTTTATTCCCCGCCCCCCGTGGGCGCACAGATACGCAGTATTTT
CDR3 protein: CASSLFPAPRGRTDTQYF

D gene: NA
J gene: TRBJ2-3
clone size: NA
V gene: TRBV7-6
CDR3 DNA: TGTGCCAGCAGCTTAGGCCGCGGAGATACGCAGTATTTT
CDR3 protein: CASSLGRGDTQYF

D gene: TRBD1
J gene: TRBJ1-4
clone size: NA
V gene: TRBV28
CDR3 DNA: TGTGCCAGCGTAGGACGAAGGGACAGGATTGAAAAACTGTTTTTT
CDR3 protein: CASVGRRDRIEKLFF

D gene: TRBD1
J gene: TRBJ1-1
clone size: NA
V gene: TRBV29-1
CDR3 DNA: TGCAGCGTTGGGGACAGGGGCGTCGGGAAAGCTTTCTTT
CDR3 protein: CSVGDRGVGKAFF